The present T cell receptor (beta chain) was sequenced within a study of blood T cell repertoires in COVID-19. Study summary: Italy, Spain and the United States were the sources of the convalescent and acute COVID-19 samples. T cells, B-cell-depleted T cells, or PBMCs supplied cDNA or gDNA.

Ages ranged from about 18 to 89 years, with residence in 24 US areas. Cohorts were assigned according to the clinical history that participants reported. TCRdb keeps only in-frame clones here, not all; method: immunoSEQ multiplex PCR. The sample carries about 250,000 clones, roughly 85% recorded once. Trimming cost V 7 bases and J 5 bases; bases outside gene matches: 2. The CDR3 has 13 residues. Germline V gene data show CDR1 as SEHNR and CDR2 as FQNEAQ (reference sequence). The sequence was collected from a woman in her forties or fifties with acute COVID-19. The V gene is TRBV7-9, the J gene TRBJ1-5; 10 bases fit TRBD1. Material: PBMCs or T cells enriched from blood (not recorded which). The CDR3 sequence: CASTGTGDQPQHF. DNA for the CDR3: TGTGCCAGCACCGGGACAGGGGATCAGCCCCAGCATTTT. The full variable domain, rest sourced from reference TRBV7-9 and TRBJ1-5, is DTGVSQNPRHKITKRGQNVTFRCDPISEHNRLYWYRQTLGQGPEFLTYFQNEAQLEKSRLLSDRFSAERPKGSFSTLEIQRTEQGDSAMYLCASTGTGDQPQHFGDGTRLSIL.